The T cell receptor beta chain described here comes from a study of cytomegalovirus exposure and HLA in healthy donors (dated by TCRdb to 2015 to 2018). A note on the overall study: According to an earlier analysis of 587 of the donors, about 170 million T cells yielded 95 million to 140 million unique TCR beta sequences and 276 Gb of sequence data. An early release covering roughly 600 HLA-typed donors comprised approximately 290 gigabases of sequencing data and approximately 80 million unique TCR sequences. The genetic ancestry cluster associated with self-reported Caucasian donors included roughly 84% of the roughly 400 genotyped donors. The study aimed to test whether signatures of past pathogen exposure could be identified by cataloging public T cell receptors. The T cell repertoires of under 750 subjects were profiled by immunosequencing and related to cytomegalovirus serostatus. In addition to the first cohort of 666 subjects, a separate validation cohort of approximately 120 different subjects was used. High-throughput TCR immunosequencing, statistical association of individual TCRs with disease status, and machine learning were combined to predict cytomegalovirus infection status. A later analysis re-examined previously published TCR beta repertoires from several hundred donors and added high-resolution HLA genotyping to investigate patterns of TCR occurrence. In the later analysis, no new phenotypic data were used to find candidate immune exposures; instead, reliance was placed on TCR beta sequences and their occurrence across donors. To decide whether each TCR beta V gene segment behaved as functional or pseudogenic, an earlier analysis of some 600 of the donors relied on high-throughput TCR beta sequencing. Alongside the repertoire data, information on donor age, sex, ethnicity and CMV serostatus was compiled. Genome-wide SNP genotypes for about three fifths of the roughly 700 donors were used in a later genetic analysis, which treated that subset as a discovery cohort. All discovery cohort repertoires had been generated on a single sequencing platform. HLA typing covered class I and class II loci at four-digit resolution. The number of donors typed differed by locus, with roughly 629-640 for A, B, C, DRB1 and DQB1, around 500 for DQA1, approximately 570 for DPA1, and 472 for DPB1. Roughly 5 DR-DQ haplotypes were treated as single units for association and clustering because of strong linkage in the cohort. Among about 400 genotyped donors of the cohort, an average of approximately 220,000 unique TCR beta nucleotide sequences was sequenced per donor, of which about 18% were non-productive.

Measured from the cysteine to the phenylalanine, the CDR3 is 14 residues long. The only DNA kept is the CDR3, 42 bases in frame from the first base. Looking up the germline V gene yields CDR1 MNHNS and CDR2 SASEGT. At the junction V is shortened by 7 bases and J by 6 bases; bases outside the gene matches: 7. Preparation of the library involved the immunoSEQ multiplex PCR assay. For the multiplex PCR, a mixture combining 60 forward primers for TCR Vbeta segments and 13 reverse primers for TCR Jbeta segments was used. The CDR3 region of rearranged TCR beta genes was amplified from genomic DNA with a multiplex PCR assay. On the Illumina HiSeq System, the amplified TCR beta libraries were sequenced as 87-base-pair reads. The study's processing was this. Across the 640 or so repertoires, a later analysis counted approximately 75 million unique TCR beta chains, some 11 million of which were shared by at least two donors. A nearest-neighbor algorithm error-corrected the raw reads and collapsed the reads into unique sequences, merging closely related sequences to remove PCR and sequencing errors. Alignment of CDR3 sequences to IMGT reference sequences was used to assign V, D and J gene segments. For a sequence to be retained, a match of at least six nucleotides was required to both a V gene segment and a J gene segment. A rearrangement counted as productive if the CDR3 had no stop codons and remained in frame with V and J, and every other rearrangement counted as non-productive. Following IMGT convention, CDR3 was defined as the stretch from the second conserved V-encoded cysteine up to the conserved J-encoded phenylalanine. Sequences without an unambiguous match to a single V gene segment were excluded from the earlier analysis of about 630 of the donors. An earlier analysis of a few hundred of the donors called V segments functional above 56.7% productive rearrangements and segregating when the between-donor standard deviation exceeded 5%. A statistical classification framework was built for diagnosing cytomegalovirus status from the catalog of TCR beta chain sequences. A later analysis assigned V and J genes by comparing TCR nucleotide sequences with IMGT/GENE-DB human TR gene sequences. In a later analysis, CDR3 sequences and most-parsimonious VDJ recombination scenarios were assigned using the TCRdist pipeline. In a later analysis, each TCR beta chain was defined by its CDR3 amino acid sequence together with its V-gene family, and reads without a unique V-gene family were excluded. A later analysis removed several hundred highly shared, low-generation-probability nucleotide sequences to deal with suspected cross-contamination and a sequencing artifact. A later analysis calculated a clonal expansion index for each public chain from normalized within-repertoire ranks of inferred template counts. A later analysis computed generation probabilities with a VDJ recombination model fitted to out-of-frame rearrangements, and checked the results against IGoR. In a later analysis, hypergeometric tests were used to score TCR-TCR, TCR-HLA and TCR-CMV co-occurrence, with a repertoire-size bias correction applied to TCR pairs. False discovery rates were estimated in a later analysis by permuting HLA or CMV assignments 20 times. In a later analysis, co-occurring TCRs were grouped with DBSCAN, and TCRdist sequence similarity was added when clustering was performed within HLA-allele-positive subsets. Repertoires with fewer than 30,000 or more than 120,000 public chains, plus five repertoires with anomalous nucleotide sharing, were excluded from co-occurrence clustering. TCRdb limited this immuneACCESS table to in-frame rearrangements with V and J called. A share of clones is missing; checked studies link under half to unresolved V genes, and the rest is unexplained. V and J calls and clone size come straight from that table; D and trimming were deduced from the DNA. Recorded for this sample are more than 150,000 clones; over 70% of them occurred a single time. Of the sample, more than 1.5% falls within the top ten clones.

The cohort consisted of more than 650 healthy bone marrow donors. Cohort members were all nominally healthy when sampled, although unrecorded immune exposures were likely present. The donor tested CMV seronegative and was one of the 352 seronegative cohort members. A peripheral blood sample was collected from each donor, and TCR beta sequencing was performed on peripheral blood mononuclear cells. The Qiagen DNeasy Blood Extraction Kit was used to extract genomic DNA from the blood cell samples. A single count supports this clone. It has no known antigen specificity. Per-base quality was not reported, and no clone a single base away is much larger than it. Paper-wide results and their limitations: In the study, 150 to 200 TCR beta chains were listed as associated with cytomegalovirus. While some public TCRs were present in many individuals, most TCR sequences turned up only very rarely across donors. In a later genetic analysis, fewer N-insertions in productive TCRs were reported among donors in an Asian-associated ancestry cluster than the approximately 710-donor mean. When HLA alleles, especially DR and DQ, strongly co-occurred, attributing TCR associations to individual alleles was difficult. The presence/absence analyses assumed that sequencing depth was roughly uniform across donors, and that assumption may not be true. A cluster of highly shared sequence variants was judged likely to be a technical artifact of the sequencing pipeline. In a later analysis, HLA-associated TCR beta chains showed more clonal expansion and lower generation probabilities than non-associated chains that were equally common. Correlated functional status among segregating V segments might be attributable to linkage disequilibrium, but an unknown experimental factor could not be ruled out. V-gene and J-gene trimming of TCR beta chains was associated with a missense DCLRE1C variant in a later genetic analysis, and the association was replicated in an independent cohort. Most CMV-associated TCR beta chains appeared to be HLA-restricted in a later analysis, and the HLA associations seemed to be driven largely by CMV exposure. A further reported finding was that TCR beta sequences accurately predicted the HLA-A and HLA-B alleles for most subjects in the first cohort. The earlier analysis of 587 of the donors excluded fewer than 20 rarely observed V segments, including chromosome 9 orphons, because counts were too low. An earlier analysis of around 600 of the donors showed that most TCR beta V segments appeared in productive rearrangements either about 90% or about 30% of the time, which broadly matched IMGT annotations. CMV serostatus was the only immune exposure information available for the cohort. A later analysis found that TCR association rates varied across HLA loci, with DRB1 alleles showing the most associated TCRs and HLA-C alleles the fewest. In both the original and validation cohorts, the classifier was reported to diagnose cytomegalovirus status with high specificity and sensitivity. Because some donors lacked HLA typing at each locus, the association tests relied only on the typed subset. A few of the identified cytomegalovirus-associated TCR beta chains were confirmed in vitro to be specific for cytomegalovirus antigens. It was suggested by the authors that the approach could potentially be generalized to other disease states and immunological phenotypes. A later analysis associated 16,951 TCR beta sequences with specific HLA alleles at a false discovery rate of 0.05. Some IMGT-functional V segments, including TRBV6-2 and TRBV6-3, could not be told apart with the 87-base-pair reads, so those segments were excluded. The cohort was sequenced for TCR beta chains only, and without alpha or paired-chain data the features that could be detected were limited. In a later analysis, several top co-occurrence clusters were reported to appear linked to parvovirus B19, influenza, CMV and Epstein-Barr virus.

The chain is made from TRBV6-1 and TRBJ2-7; 12 of the junction bases match TRBD1. The TCR sequence derives from a woman between 18 and 30 years old in good health and CMV-seronegative. The sample comprised PBMCs. The CDR3 in this case is CASNRDRGRGEQYF. The DNA sequence reads TGTGCCAGCAATAGGGACAGGGGGCGCGGCGAGCAGTACTTC.